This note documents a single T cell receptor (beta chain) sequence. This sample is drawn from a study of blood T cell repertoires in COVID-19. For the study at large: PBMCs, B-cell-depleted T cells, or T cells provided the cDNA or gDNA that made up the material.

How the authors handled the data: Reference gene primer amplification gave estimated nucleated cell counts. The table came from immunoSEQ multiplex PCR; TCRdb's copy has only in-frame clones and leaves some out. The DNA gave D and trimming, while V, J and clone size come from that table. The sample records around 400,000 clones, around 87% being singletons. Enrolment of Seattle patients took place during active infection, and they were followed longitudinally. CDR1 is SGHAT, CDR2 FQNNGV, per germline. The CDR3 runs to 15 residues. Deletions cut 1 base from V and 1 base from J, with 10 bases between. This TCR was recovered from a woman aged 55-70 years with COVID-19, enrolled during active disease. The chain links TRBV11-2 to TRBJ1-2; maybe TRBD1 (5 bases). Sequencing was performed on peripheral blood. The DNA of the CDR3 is TGTGCCAGCAGCTTAGGCCTGACAGTTAACTATGGCTACACCTTC. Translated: CASSLGLTVNYGYTF.